The entry that follows covers one TCR beta chain sequence. Its antigen remains unknown. This entry belongs to a study of CD8 T cells in ankylosing spondylitis. Regarding the study as a whole: A TCR beta motif made of eight highly homologous variants seemed typical of ankylosing spondylitis blood.

The CDR3 consists of 14 residues. Germline CDR1 LGHDT, CDR2 YNNKEL (reference sequence). The V end was cut by 2 bases, the J end by 4 bases, with 12 bases between. In making TCR beta libraries, quantitative 5'-RACE with molecular barcodes was used. TCRdb used MiXCR to reprocess the 5' RACE reads, holding one entry per CDR3 protein. The data contain about 540,000 distinct CDR3 sequences, about an eighth of them singletons. The clonotype originates from a male donor with ankylosing spondylitis. V gene TRBV3-1 combines with J gene TRBJ2-7; maybe TRBD2 (7 bases). Material for sequencing was blood, either unsorted or a sorted T cell fraction (not recorded which). Written as DNA, the CDR3 is TGTGCCAGCAGCCAAAGAGGGGGAGGGTACGAGCAGTACTTC. This gives the protein CASSQRGGGYEQYF.